The 23 T cell receptor beta chains reported below all come from one sample, sequenced in a study of blood T cell repertoires in COVID-19. Using immunoSEQ multiplex PCR, the repertoire was profiled, and TCRdb retains in-frame clones only, with some absent. The sample lists approximately 480,000 clones; about nine tenths were seen once. What was sequenced was PBMCs or T cells enriched from blood (not recorded which). These receptors originate from a woman under 30 who had recovered from COVID-19.

The chain uses TRBV7-6 and TRBJ2-7; TRBD1 agrees at 11 bases. V shed 5 bases and J 4 bases; nucleotides not matched to a gene: 4. The germline V gene has CDR1 SGHVS and CDR2 FNYEAQ. The CDR3 covers 14 residues. The DNA of the CDR3 is TGTGCCAGCAGCCCCGGGACAGGGGGATACGAGCAGTACTTC. Translation: CASSPGTGGYEQYF.

A word on this clone: Within the sample, other DNA sequences also encode this same CDR3. The chain has TRBV2 and TRBJ2-5; 13 bases map to TRBD2. The CDR3 contains 14 residues. V lost 6 bases and J lost 4; bases outside the gene matches: 2. Germline V gives CDR1 SNHLY, CDR2 FYNNEI. The CDR3 nucleotides are TGTGCCAGCAGCCGACTAGCGGGGGGAGAGACCCAGTACTTC. It specifies CASSRLAGGETQYF.

This clone has only one observation. The chain couples TRBV5-1 to TRBJ2-6; D is uncertain. The CDR3 is 13 amino acids. The germline gives CDR1 SGHRS, CDR2 YFSETQ. The ends were cut back, 2 bases at V and 4 bases at J, with 4 bases in the middle. The CDR3 loop is CASSLQGANVLTF. CDR3 DNA sequence: TGCGCCAGCAGCTTACAAGGGGCCAACGTCCTGACTTTC.

The J gene is TRBJ2-5, the V gene TRBV2, with TRBD1 matching over 7 bases. This CDR3 is built from 13 residues. Per germline, CDR1 SNHLY and CDR2 FYNNEI. Losses at the gene ends were 9 bases for V and 1 base for J; bases not matched to a gene: 5. CDR3 nucleotide sequence: TGTGCCAGTACTAGGGGGCCCCAAGAGACCCAGTACTTC. It is translated as CASTRGPQETQYF.

V gene TRBV7-8 combines with J gene TRBJ1-5; 7 positions match TRBD1. The CDR3 sequence is 15 residues long. Germline assignment: CDR1 SGHVS and CDR2 FQNEAQ. V shed 1 base, J shed 3 bases, and the junction held 3 bases outside the gene matches. This CDR3 reads CASSLEGQTNQPQHF. The CDR3 coding sequence is TGTGCCAGCAGCTTAGAGGGACAGACCAATCAGCCCCAGCATTTT.

This chain connects TRBV5-1 to TRBJ2-1; 16 bases fit TRBD2. V gave up 3 bases and J gave up 9 bases; unmatched junction bases: 9. Germline V gives CDR1 SGHRS, CDR2 YFSETQ. The CDR3 loop spans 17 amino acids. In nucleotides, the CDR3 is TGCGCCAGCAGCTCCACGGGACTAGCGGGGGGGCTCAGTGAGCAGTTCTTC. It specifies CASSSTGLAGGLSEQFF.

The chain uses TRBV7-2 and TRBJ2-3; no reliable D call. CDR1 and CDR2 from the germline V gene are SGHTA and FQGNSA. Trimming pared 5 bases from V and 6 bases from J, leaving 9 bases between. This CDR3 has 12 residues. In nucleotides, the CDR3 is TGTGCCAGCAGCGGCGCCGGGGATACGCAGTATTTT. The encoded protein is CASSGAGDTQYF.

This clone was counted once. This chain connects TRBV3-1 (or the pseudogene TRBV3-2) to TRBJ1-1, with D perhaps matching TRBD1 (6 bases). Germline lookup yields CDR1 LGHDT and CDR2 YNNKEL (reference sequence). The CDR3 extends over 14 amino acids. The V end lost 6 bases, the J end lost 10 bases, and 21 bases lay between the germline ends. CDR3: CASRLNSGESRAFF. CDR3 DNA sequence: TGTGCCAGCAGGCTTAACTCAGGGGAGTCAAGAGCTTTCTTT.

A few counts support this clone. The genes are TRBV7-3 and TRBJ1-4, with a possible D match to TRBD1 (6 bases). The length of the CDR3 is 16 residues. Germline-derived CDR1 and CDR2 are SGHTA and FQGTGA. Trimming left V 5 bases short and J 7 bases short, with 20 bases between. The CDR3 sequence is CASSPVITGSCEKLFF. The CDR3 DNA reads as TGTGCCAGCAGCCCCGTTATAACAGGGAGTTGTGAAAAACTGTTTTTT. Using reference TRBV7-3 and TRBJ1-4 for the parts outside the CDR3, the full variable domain is GAGVSQTPSNKVTEKGKYVELRCDPISGHTALYWYRQSLGQGPEFLIYFQGTGAADDSGLPNDRFFAVRPEGSVSTLKIQRTERGDSAVYLCASSPVITGSCEKLFFGSGTQLSVL.

The genes are TRBV30 and TRBJ1-2, with D unclear. This CDR3 is built from 14 residues. Germline values: CDR1 GTSNPN, CDR2 SVGIG (reference sequence). V gave up 0 bases and J gave up 6 bases, with 14 bases separating them. This CDR3 is CAWSVRRSHHGYTF. The CDR3 DNA is TGTGCCTGGAGTGTGCGCCGTTCTCATCATGGCTACACCTTC.

The chain is built from TRBV21-1 and TRBJ2-3; the D call TRBD2 from the table was never checked on the DNA. TRBV21-1 is given as a pseudogene. CDR3 length equals 17 residues. In nucleotides, the CDR3 is TGTGCCAGCACCTATCTGCCTAGCGGAGCTAGCACAGATACGCAGTATTTT. Its protein product is CASTYLPSGASTDTQYF.

This clone has only one observation. This chain joins TRBV7-9 and TRBJ1-2; D gene ambiguous. CDR3 length equals 13 residues. The V and J ends lost 6 bases and 2 bases respectively, with 10 bases between them. Germline V gene sequence: CDR1 SEHNR, CDR2 FQNEAQ (reference sequence). CDR3 sequence: CASRSVSNYGYTF. The CDR3 bases are TGTGCCAGCAGGTCCGTATCCAACTATGGCTACACCTTC.

V is TRBV12-3 or TRBV12-4 and J is TRBJ2-2, with unresolved D. V was cut by 6 bases and J by 8 bases, with 7 bases left in between. This CDR3 is 11 amino acids long. In DNA form, the CDR3 reads TGTGCCAGCAGCTACGGGGGGGAGCTGTTTTTT. It codes for CASSYGGELFF.

This clone was observed a handful of times. V gene TRBV28 combines with J gene TRBJ1-4; possibly TRBD1 for D (6 bases). This CDR3 has 17 residues. Germline values: CDR1 MDHEN, CDR2 SYDVKM. V lost 4 bases and J 3 bases, leaving 18 bases between the germline ends. CDR3 sequence: CASSSLLTGLANEKLFF. As DNA, the CDR3 is TGTGCCAGCAGTTCCCTCTTAACAGGGTTAGCTAATGAAAAACTGTTTTTT.

The chain has TRBV30 and TRBJ2-3, with 9 bases matching TRBD1. The CDR3 is 14 residues long. CDR1 is GTSNPN and CDR2 is SVGIG in the germline V gene (reference sequence). After removal of 4 bases from V and 5 bases from J, the junction contained 7 bases not matched to a gene. The CDR3 spells CAWNGQGLRDTQYF. The DNA of the CDR3 is TGTGCCTGGAACGGACAGGGGTTGAGAGATACGCAGTATTTT.

V is TRBV28 and J is TRBJ2-6; 12 bases line up with TRBD1. Germline V lookup: CDR1 MDHEN, CDR2 SYDVKM. V was clipped by 6 bases and J by 1 base; unmatched bases: 1. This CDR3 has 16 residues. The CDR3 DNA reads as TGTGCCAGCAGGGGACAGGGGGCGTCTGGGGCCAACGTCCTGACTTTC. The encoded protein is CASRGQGASGANVLTF.

The rearrangement uses TRBV9 and TRBJ1-1; D remains ambiguous. The CDR3 extends over 13 amino acids. V lost 5 bases, J lost 6 bases, and 14 bases lay in between. The germline gives CDR1 SGDLS, CDR2 YYNGEE. For the CDR3, the DNA is TGTGCCAGCAGTCCCAACTTTGAGGCTGAAGCTTTCTTT. Protein product: CASSPNFEAEAFF.

The table lists this clone with a count of one. The V call is TRBV10-2, the J call TRBJ1-1; a weak D match, TRBD1 (6 bases). V lost 2 bases, J lost 8 bases, and 18 bases lay in between. Germline V lookup: CDR1 WSHSY, CDR2 SAAADI. The CDR3 runs to 15 residues. DNA for the CDR3: TGCGCCAGCAGTGAGAGGCGGCAGGGGACGTACGAAGCTTTCTTT. It specifies CASSERRQGTYEAFF.

The chain combines TRBV19 with TRBJ1-1; no firm D call. The germline V and J ends were trimmed by 4 bases and 0 bases, with 12 bases remaining between them. This CDR3 has 15 residues. From germline, CDR1 is LNHDA and CDR2 SQIVND (reference sequence). The CDR3 region has the DNA TGTGCCAGTAGTACCTGGGAGACGTTGAACACTGAAGCTTTCTTT. Amino acids: CASSTWETLNTEAFF.

The rearrangement links TRBV4-1 to TRBJ2-7; D unclear. The germline V gene encodes CDR1 MGHRA and CDR2 YSYEKL. Trimming removed 4 bases from V and 3 bases from J, with 10 bases in between. CDR3 size: 13 residues. CDR3 loop: CASSLRPGYEQYF. The CDR3 DNA reads TGCGCCAGCAGCCTTCGACCAGGCTACGAGCAGTACTTC.

This chain uses TRBV27 with TRBJ1-4; 8 bases are shared with TRBD1. The germline V gene has CDR1 MNHEY and CDR2 SMNVEV (reference sequence). The CDR3 is made up of 14 amino acids. V was pared by 4 bases and J by 5 bases, with 3 bases of the junction left unmatched. The CDR3, as DNA: TGTGCCAGCAGTTCCTGGACAGGGAATGAAAAACTGTTTTTT. It yields the protein CASSSWTGNEKLFF.

The rearrangement links TRBV3-1 (or the pseudogene TRBV3-2) to TRBJ2-2; D is undetermined. Germline V gives CDR1 LGHDT, CDR2 YNNKEL (reference sequence). The CDR3 extends over 13 amino acids. Trimming cost V 1 base and J 6 bases, with 6 bases left between them. This CDR3 is CASSQARAGELFF. The CDR3, as DNA: TGTGCCAGCAGCCAAGCTCGTGCCGGGGAGCTGTTTTTT.

The chain recombines TRBV4-1 with TRBJ1-2, with 11 bases identical to TRBD1. This CDR3 comprises 13 residues. Germline V lookup: CDR1 MGHRA, CDR2 YSYEKL. Trimming took 5 bases from V and 7 from J; bases not matched to a gene: 3. CDR3 in amino acids: CASSSGQGGGYTF. The CDR3 DNA is TGCGCCAGCAGCTCGGGACAGGGGGGTGGCTACACCTTC.